This T cell receptor (beta chain) was profiled in a study of T cells expressing NK-cell markers (dated by TCRdb to about 2020). For context, the study as a whole: In sorted CD3+CD56+NKG2C+, CD3+CD56+NKG2C- and CD3+CD56-NKG2C+ T-cell subsets from about eight donors, TCR beta-chain repertoires were profiled. Of the eight sequenced donors, seven were found to be HCMV-seropositive and one was found to be HCMV-seronegative. The eight sequenced donors were randomly selected healthy volunteers, three men and five women. Illumina HiSeq 2000/2500, MiSeq or NextSeq was used to sequence libraries as 2 x 150 bp reads. What the work shows at the level of the full study, not this receptor alone: It remained unclear whether the expanded NKG2C-expressing T cell clones were specific for HCMV antigens. Those dominant clonotypes were again the most abundant among CD3+CD56-NKG2C+ cells in a few donors, at about 25-60.1%. In over 5 donors, the dominant CD3+CD56+NKG2C+ clonotypes were among the top 10 CD8+ clonotypes and accounted for about 1.0-7.5% of CD8+ T cells.

Sequencing took place on an Illumina HiSeq 2000. TCR beta cDNA libraries were made by 5'RACE template switching that added a universal primer site and unique molecular identifiers. Priming for cDNA synthesis came from the TCR beta constant segment, and two successive PCR amplification steps followed. From the authors' description of their analysis: MIGEC was used to demultiplex reads and group reads by UMI, and MiTCR was used to assemble and quantify clonotypes. Only TCR cDNA sequences supported by at least two reads were kept to exclude erroneous sequences. Downstream repertoire analysis used the tcR package, and clonotypes were matched across fractions by CDR3 nucleotide sequence plus V segment. VDJmatch was used to annotate antigen specificity against VDJdb, with one amino acid substitution in CDR3 permitted. TCRdb reprocessed the raw reads; every CDR3 protein sequence is a single record, and DNA is not supplied. The V and J calls come from TCRdb's annotation, not from the publication. The sample's table covers about 460,000 distinct CDR3 sequences. The top ten hold more than 1.4% of the sample.

For this clonotype: Its cognate antigen has yet to be identified.

The CDR3 runs 12 amino acids, cysteine and phenylalanine included. No nucleotide data were recorded. HCMV serostatus was determined by detecting HCMV-specific IgG in serum with a commercial ELISA kit. Ficoll density gradient centrifugation was used to isolate peripheral blood mononuclear cells from blood. The sequencing input was blood T cells: a sorted CD56 or NKG2C T cell subset, CD4+ or CD8+ T cells, or bulk PBMC T cells (not recorded which). The clonotype was recovered from a woman in her forties or fifties in good health. Donor details come from another sample of the same person, matched by shared clones. The sequence joins TRBV12-3 or TRBV12-4 to TRBJ2-7; as DNA is missing, the TRBD1 call by TCRdb cannot be tested. The CDR3 reads as follows: CASSQSDREKYF.